This T cell receptor (beta chain) was identified in a study of radiotherapy plus CTLA-4 blockade in lung cancer. Trimming stripped 7 bases from V and 5 bases from J, with 14 bases between. The V gene's germline CDR1 is SQVTM and CDR2 ANQGSEA. The CDR3 contains 12 residues. Method: immunoSEQ multiplex PCR; TCRdb's copy keeps in-frame clones and lacks some. The sample has some 64,000 clones, around 69% seen once. The chain employs TRBV29-1 and TRBJ2-5; tentative D call: TRBD1 (6 bases). Source: peripheral blood, taken from a patient treated with radiotherapy plus ipilimumab. The clonotype comes from a human donor with non-small cell lung cancer whose response to radiotherapy plus ipilimumab could not be evaluated. Some clones in this sample may be carry-over from other donors' samples. The CDR3 DNA follows: TGCAGCGGTCGACAGGAACGGGAGACCCAGTACTTC. Its protein product is CSGRQERETQYF.